Below are 23 T cell receptor beta chains sequenced from a single sample in a study of identifying expanded T cells in peripheral blood. The assay was immunoSEQ multiplex PCR, and TCRdb's table has in-frame clones only and misses some. The sample comprises 100,000 to 150,000 clones, 75% to 90% of which are singletons, and approximately 8.9% rests with the top ten. The sample consisted of blood. The receptors stem from a person between 18 and 75 years old in good health.

The V call is TRBV9, the J call TRBJ1-4; 10 bases fit TRBD1. Per the germline V gene, CDR1 is SGDLS and CDR2 is YYNGEE. The CDR3 runs 13 residues. With V trimmed by 6 bases and J by 8 bases, 4 bases remained unmatched. In DNA, the CDR3 is TGTGCCAGCACGACAGGGGGCACGGAAAAACTGTTTTTT. Its translation is CASTTGGTEKLFF.

This chain links TRBV6-1 with TRBJ1-2; D call uncertain. Germline-derived CDR1 and CDR2 are MNHNS and SASEGT. The CDR3 spans 11 residues. Trimming pared 5 bases from V and 7 bases from J, leaving 8 bases between. This CDR3 reads CASSLLRGYTF. In DNA form, the CDR3 reads TGTGCCAGCAGTTTATTACGTGGCTACACCTTC.

In its sample, this clone was seen once. The CDR3 sequence: CASSVEGEGYGYTF. The CDR3 DNA reads TGTGCCAGCAGTGTGGAGGGCGAGGGCTATGGCTACACCTTC. This chain joins TRBV2 and TRBJ1-2, with D hard to call. Per germline, CDR1 SNHLY and CDR2 FYNNEI. Trimming pared 4 bases from V and 4 bases from J, leaving 13 bases between. The CDR3 spans 14 residues.

The CDR3: CASSPTSGYTDTQYF. DNA for the CDR3: TGCGCCAGCAGCCCGACTAGCGGGTACACAGATACGCAGTATTTT. V is TRBV5-1 and J is TRBJ2-3; 10 nucleotides agree with TRBD2. V dropped 4 bases and J dropped 2; count of bases not matched to a gene: 4. This CDR3 contains 15 residues. Looked up from germline, CDR1 is SGHRS and CDR2 is YFSETQ.

The V and J genes are TRBV11-2 and TRBJ2-1, with TRBD1 matching 10 bases. Germline V gives CDR1 SGHAT, CDR2 FQNNGV. This CDR3 is built from 15 residues. J gave up 9 bases and V 3 bases, and 8 bases lay outside the gene matches. Here the CDR3 reads CASSLRDRGLIEQFF. The DNA for the CDR3 is TGTGCCAGCAGCTTGCGGGACAGGGGCCTCATTGAGCAGTTCTTC.

The table lists this clone with a few counts. The V call is TRBV18, the J call TRBJ1-1, with D uncertain. V lost 2 bases and J lost 0, with 10 bases in between. CDR3 length: 15 amino acids. Germline CDR1 reads KGHSH; CDR2 reads LQKENI. Here the CDR3 reads CASSPYREMNTEAFF. In nucleotides, the CDR3 is TGTGCCAGCTCACCATATAGAGAGATGAACACTGAAGCTTTCTTT.

The chain employs TRBV7-3 and TRBJ2-1; 7 bases match TRBD2. Germline lookup yields CDR1 SGHTA and CDR2 FQGTGA. V lost 1 base to trimming and J lost 4 bases; unmatched junction nucleotides: 4. The CDR3 extends over 15 amino acids. CDR3: CASSLSSGPYNEQFF. The CDR3 bases are TGTGCCAGCAGCTTAAGTAGCGGGCCATACAATGAGCAGTTCTTC.

The chain couples TRBV9 to TRBJ1-3, with D possibly being TRBD1 (5 bases). This CDR3 spans 15 amino acids. Trimming stripped 6 bases from V and 0 bases from J, with 13 bases between. Germline assignment: CDR1 SGDLS and CDR2 YYNGEE. The CDR3 protein is CASTKEGLSGNTIYF. As DNA, the CDR3 is TGTGCCAGCACAAAGGAGGGGCTCTCTGGAAACACCATATATTTT.

This chain uses TRBV19 with TRBJ1-3, with D hard to call. V was shortened by 6 bases and J by 4 bases, with 13 bases between the two germline ends. This CDR3 is 14 amino acids long. From germline, CDR1 is LNHDA and CDR2 SQIVND (reference sequence). The CDR3 protein is CASSPNSGGNTIYF. In DNA, the CDR3 is TGTGCCAGTAGCCCCAACTCAGGAGGAAACACCATATATTTT. The full variable domain, completed using reference TRBV19 and TRBJ1-3, is DGGITQSPKYLFRKEGQNVTLSCEQNLNHDAMYWYRQDPGQGLRLIYYSQIVNDFQKGDIAEGYSVSREKKESFPLTVTSAQKNPTAFYLCASSPNSGGNTIYFGEGSWLTVV.

The chain employs TRBV10-3 and TRBJ2-3, with a tentative D call TRBD2 (5 bases). The V end lost 6 bases, the J end lost 2 bases, and 9 bases lay between the germline ends. CDR1 and CDR2 (germline): ENHRY, SYGVKD. This CDR3 contains 13 residues. CDR3 bases: TGTGCCATCAGCGAGAGGGACACAGATACGCAGTATTTT. Its protein is CAISERDTDTQYF.

The genes are TRBV7-9 and TRBJ1-5; TRBD1 aligns across 10 bases. With 3 bases clipped from V and 3 bases from J, the junction kept 5 bases outside the gene matches. Germline V gene sequence: CDR1 SEHNR, CDR2 FQNEAQ (reference sequence). This CDR3 region has 16 residues. The CDR3 here is CASSFGGTGDNQPQHF. Written as DNA, the CDR3 is TGTGCCAGCAGCTTTGGGGGGACAGGGGACAATCAGCCCCAGCATTTT.

The chain combines TRBV6-6 with TRBJ2-7; D may match TRBD1 or TRBD2 (7 bases each). Trimming stripped 6 bases from V and 2 bases from J, with 17 bases between. Germline assignment: CDR1 MNHNY and CDR2 SVGAGI (reference sequence). CDR3 length: 15 amino acids. CDR3 DNA: TGTGCCAGCAGCTCCGGGGGGACAGTCCCCTACGAGCAGTACTTC. Its translation is CASSSGGTVPYEQYF.

Many counts were recorded for this clone. V usage is TRBV4-1 and J usage is TRBJ2-7; 7 bases are shared with TRBD2. The J segment lost 2 bases and the V segment lost 1 base, leaving 2 bases of the junction unmatched. Germline V gene lookup returns CDR1 MGHRA and CDR2 YSYEKL. The CDR3 covers 14 residues. CDR3: CASSQVGGTYEQYF. CDR3 nucleotides: TGCGCCAGCAGCCAAGTGGGGGGGACCTACGAGCAGTACTTC.

The J gene is TRBJ2-1, the V gene TRBV25-1, with 11 bases identical to TRBD2. Germline CDR1 reads MGHDK; CDR2 reads SYGVNS. This CDR3 is built from 16 residues. V shed 3 bases, J shed 4 bases, and the junction held 5 bases outside the gene matches. CDR3 amino acids: CASSDLGLADYNEQFF. CDR3 bases: TGTGCCAGCAGTGACCTGGGACTAGCGGATTACAATGAGCAGTTCTTC.

The CDR3 loop reads CASSFGLAGWGNEQYF. The CDR3 DNA reads as TGTGCCAGCAGCTTTGGACTAGCGGGATGGGGGAACGAGCAGTACTTC. The V and J genes are TRBV7-2 and TRBJ2-7; 12 bases line up with TRBD2. V lost 3 bases, J lost 5 bases, and 8 bases stayed unmatched. CDR1 and CDR2 from the germline V gene are SGHTA and FQGNSA. The CDR3 sequence is 16 residues long.

V is TRBV7-3 and J is TRBJ2-2; 7 positions match TRBD2. CDR3 length: 17 residues. V was pared by 5 bases and J by 1 base, with 10 bases of the junction left unmatched. From germline, CDR1 is SGHTA and CDR2 FQGTGA. The chain's CDR3 is CASSRDPRGGNTGELFF. CDR3 coding DNA: TGTGCCAGCAGCCGAGACCCCCGCGGGGGGAACACCGGGGAGCTGTTTTTT.

CDR3 in amino acids: CASSATRTGNYGYTF. The CDR3 DNA reads as TGTGCCAGTAGTGCCACCCGGACAGGGAACTATGGCTACACCTTC. The chain links TRBV19 to TRBJ1-2, with 8 nucleotides matching TRBD1. After removal of 5 bases from V and 2 bases from J, the junction contained 7 bases not matched to a gene. There are 15 residues in the CDR3. Germline V gives CDR1 LNHDA, CDR2 SQIVND (reference sequence).

CDR3: CAISVGGADTEAFF. CDR3 coding DNA: TGTGCCATCAGTGTCGGGGGCGCGGACACTGAAGCTTTCTTT. The J gene is TRBJ1-1, the V gene TRBV10-3, with a weak D call TRBD1 (6 bases). V was shortened by 4 bases and J by 3 bases, with 12 bases between the two germline ends. Germline loops: CDR1 ENHRY, CDR2 SYGVKD. This CDR3 region has 14 residues.

This chain links TRBV7-9 with TRBJ1-5; D may be TRBD1 (6 bases). From germline, CDR1 is SEHNR and CDR2 FQNEAQ (reference sequence). The CDR3 contains 15 residues. V shed 1 base and J shed 1 base, with 8 bases lying between them. Written as DNA, the CDR3 is TGTGCCAGCAGCTTAGGGACAGTAAGCAATCAGCCCCAGCATTTT. This codes for CASSLGTVSNQPQHF.

The gene calls are TRBV27 and TRBJ2-5, with D possibly TRBD1 on 6 matching bases. This CDR3 comprises 12 residues. Germline V CDR1 and CDR2: MNHEY, SMNVEV (reference sequence). V lost 6 bases and J 5 bases, leaving 10 bases between the germline ends. The CDR3 sequence: CASSPRGETQYF. CDR3 DNA sequence: TGTGCCAGCAGCCCTAGGGGGGAGACCCAGTACTTC.

V is TRBV4-1 and J is TRBJ2-6, with a tentative D call TRBD2 (6 bases). This CDR3 has 16 amino acids. V gave up 5 bases and J gave up 3 bases, with 14 bases separating them. Germline CDR1 and CDR2: MGHRA and YSYEKL. This CDR3 is CASSSFGGVGANVLTF. The CDR3 DNA sequence: TGCGCCAGCAGCTCCTTCGGCGGGGTTGGGGCCAACGTCCTGACTTTC.

This chain joins TRBV18 and TRBJ2-7; D perhaps matches TRBD1 (5 bases). The CDR3 is 14 amino acids. Trimming removed 3 bases from V and 3 bases from J, with 12 bases in between. Germline V gives CDR1 KGHSH, CDR2 LQKENI. CDR3 sequence: CASSPTDTIYEQYF. In DNA, the CDR3 is TGTGCCAGCTCACCTACGGACACAATCTACGAGCAGTACTTC.

This clone was seen once. This sequence joins TRBV7-3 and TRBJ1-1; maybe TRBD1 (5 bases). Germline CDR1 and CDR2: SGHTA and FQGTGA. The V and J ends lost 5 bases and 1 base respectively, with 11 bases between them. This CDR3 contains 14 residues. The CDR3 DNA reads TGTGCCAGCAGCAAAGGGACGGCGAACACTGAAGCTTTCTTT. Amino acids: CASSKGTANTEAFF.